Listed here are 18 T cell receptor beta chains from one sample, sequenced in a study of blood T cell repertoires in COVID-19. The protocol was immunoSEQ multiplex PCR, while the TCRdb copy is restricted to in-frame clones and leaves out a portion. The table records roughly 150,000 clones, around 90% of them present only once. The material sequenced was peripheral blood. The receptors were sampled from a human donor in a cohort sampled during active COVID-19.

The chain links TRBV6-6 to TRBJ1-3; weak D call: TRBD1 (6 bases). The CDR3 is made up of 16 amino acids. V lost 0 bases to trimming and J lost 2 bases, with 11 bases between them. Germline CDR1 MNHNY, CDR2 SVGAGI (reference sequence). The DNA of the CDR3 is TGTGCCAGCAGTTACTCCGAAACAGGGACTGGAAACACCATATATTTT. Protein sequence: CASSYSETGTGNTIYF.

The V and J genes are TRBV11-3 and TRBJ1-4; TRBD1 is a possible D gene (5 bases). CDR1 and CDR2 (germline): SGHNT, YENEEA. The V gene lost 1 base and the J gene lost 3 bases, with 9 bases spanning the gap. This CDR3 has 15 amino acids. The CDR3 spells CASSLGQSSNEKLFF. CDR3 DNA sequence: TGTGCCAGCAGCTTAGGACAGTCCTCTAATGAAAAACTGTTTTTT.

The CDR3 DNA follows: TGTGCCAGCAGCCACTCTTTGGGTAGCGGGGAGGCCCAGTACTTC. Translation: CASSHSLGSGEAQYF. The chain uses TRBV3-1 (or the pseudogene TRBV3-2) and TRBJ2-5; TRBD2 matches at 8 bases. This CDR3 region has 15 residues. With V trimmed by 3 bases and J by 9 bases, 12 bases remained unmatched. The germline V gene encodes CDR1 LGHDT and CDR2 YNNKEL (reference sequence).

Only a few counts were recorded for this clone. The chain recombines TRBV18 with TRBJ1-1; tentatively, D is TRBD1 (5 bases). This CDR3 is 14 amino acids long. V lost 3 bases to trimming and J lost 1 base, with 9 bases between them. Germline V gene lookup returns CDR1 KGHSH and CDR2 LQKENI. Written as DNA, the CDR3 is TGTGCCAGCTCACCTTTTGGACAGAACACTGAAGCTTTCTTT. Protein product: CASSPFGQNTEAFF.

The chain is built from TRBV5-5 and TRBJ1-4; TRBD1 is a possible D gene (6 bases). CDR1 is SGHKS, CDR2 YYEKEE, per germline (reference sequence). The CDR3 consists of 15 residues. Deletions cut 2 bases from V and 1 base from J, with 9 bases between. The CDR3 DNA sequence: TGTGCCAGCAGCTTAAGGGGGGGAACTAATGAAAAACTGTTTTTT. It yields the protein CASSLRGGTNEKLFF. Variable domain in full (rest from reference TRBV5-5 and TRBJ1-4): DAGVTQSPTHLIKTRGQQVTLRCSPISGHKSVSWYQQVLGQGPQFIFQYYEKEERGRGNFPDRFSARQFPNYSSELNVNALLLGDSALYLCASSLRGGTNEKLFFGSGTQLSVL.

The rearrangement uses TRBV19 and TRBJ2-5; 7 bases align to TRBD1. From germline, CDR1 is LNHDA and CDR2 SQIVND (reference sequence). The trim removed 4 bases at V and 1 base at J, leaving 12 bases unmatched. The CDR3 covers 17 residues. The CDR3 DNA is TGTGCCAGTAGTACACGTACCGGGACAGACGTCCAAGAGACCCAGTACTTC. It specifies CASSTRTGTDVQETQYF.

The V gene is TRBV6-5, the J gene TRBJ1-1; D unresolved. This CDR3 contains 16 residues. The germline V gene encodes CDR1 MNHEY and CDR2 SVGAGI. Trimming pared 2 bases from V and 4 bases from J, leaving 17 bases between. The CDR3 bases are TGTGCCAGCAGTTACCCTCCCTTGGGAGGTGGCACTGAAGCTTTCTTT. It is translated as CASSYPPLGGGTEAFF.

The chain joins TRBV29-1 to TRBJ2-2; possible D gene TRBD1, 6 bases. Germline V gene data show CDR1 as SQVTM and CDR2 as ANQGSEA. There are 13 residues in the CDR3. V gave up 7 bases and J gave up 7 bases, with 16 bases separating them. The CDR3 loop reads CSGGHRADGELFF. The DNA for the CDR3 is TGCAGCGGGGGCCACAGGGCCGACGGGGAGCTGTTTTTT.

The chain is built from TRBV12-3 or TRBV12-4 and TRBJ1-4; D is perhaps TRBD1 (6 bases). V lost 3 bases and J 10 bases, leaving 12 bases between the germline ends. This CDR3 region has 13 residues. Here the CDR3 DNA reads TGTGCCAGCAGTTTGGGGGGGCGGGGAAAACTGTTTTTT. Translating it yields CASSLGGRGKLFF.

The gene calls are TRBV5-4 and TRBJ2-7; TRBD1 might be the D (7 bases). Germline CDR1 and CDR2: SGHNT and YYREEE (reference sequence). The CDR3 is 14 amino acids. V shed 0 bases and J shed 3 bases, with 10 bases lying between them. The CDR3 DNA follows: TGTGCCAGCAGCTTGGGGGGGGACAGCTACGAGCAGTACTTC. Amino acids: CASSLGGDSYEQYF.

The rearrangement links TRBV3-1 (or the pseudogene TRBV3-2) to TRBJ2-5; 14 bases fit TRBD2. The V gene's germline CDR1 is LGHDT and CDR2 YNNKEL (reference sequence). The CDR3 covers 16 residues. With 0 bases clipped from V and 7 bases from J, the junction kept 4 bases outside the gene matches. CDR3 loop: CASSQESGLAGGTQYF. In nucleotides, the CDR3 is TGTGCCAGCAGCCAAGAAAGCGGACTAGCGGGGGGGACCCAGTACTTC.

In nucleotides, the CDR3 is TGCGCCAGCAGCTTGCGGGGTGAGCAGTTCTTC. Amino acids: CASSLRGEQFF. The genes are TRBV5-1 and TRBJ2-1; possibly TRBD2 for D (5 bases). The V gene lost 1 base and the J gene lost 9 bases, with 5 bases spanning the gap. Germline-derived CDR1 and CDR2 are SGHRS and YFSETQ. The length of the CDR3 is 11 residues. Based on the CDR3 plus reference TRBV5-1 and TRBJ2-1, the full variable domain is KAGVTQTPRYLIKTRGQQVTLSCSPISGHRSVSWYQQTPGQGLQFLFEYFSETQRNKGNFPGRFSGRQFSNSRSEMNVSTLELGDSALYLCASSLRGEQFFGPGTRLTVL.

The chain carries TRBV6-6 and TRBJ1-1; D is undetermined. Trimming took off 0 bases at V and 8 bases at J, with 13 bases between the two ends. This CDR3 region has 14 residues. The germline V gene encodes CDR1 MNHNY and CDR2 SVGAGI (reference sequence). The CDR3 is CASSYSPSPEEAFF. CDR3 bases: TGTGCCAGCAGTTACTCTCCGAGTCCGGAGGAAGCTTTCTTT.

This chain connects TRBV24-1 to TRBJ2-7; 8 bases align to TRBD2. CDR3 size: 17 residues. V trimming: 7 bases; J trimming: 0 bases; junction bases outside the gene matches: 13. CDR1 is KGHDR, CDR2 SFDVKD, per germline. The CDR3 loop reads CATSGRMNREGSYEQYF. CDR3 nucleotide sequence: TGTGCCACCAGCGGTAGGATGAACCGGGAGGGCTCCTACGAGCAGTACTTC.

The chain recombines TRBV7-8 with TRBJ2-2, with 16 bases aligning to TRBD2. The junction had 9 bases not matched to a gene; V was cut back by 0 bases and J by 5 bases. Germline V gene data show CDR1 as SGHVS and CDR2 as FQNEAQ. The CDR3 covers 20 residues. In DNA, the CDR3 is TGTGCCAGCAGCTTAGCGACCGGGACTAGCGGGGGGGCTAAGACCGGGGAGCTGTTTTTT. It specifies CASSLATGTSGGAKTGELFF.

This chain joins TRBV28 and TRBJ1-2; a possible D gene is TRBD1 (6 bases). CDR3 size: 16 residues. CDR1 and CDR2 from the germline V gene are MDHEN and SYDVKM. With 5 bases removed from V and 4 bases from J, the gap between germline ends came to 20 bases. The CDR3 protein is CASSITQGLTLYGYTF. The CDR3, as DNA: TGTGCCAGCAGTATTACACAGGGCCTAACCCTCTATGGCTACACCTTC.

CDR3 nucleotide sequence: TGTGCCAGCAGTTACAGGACAGTTGACAATGAGCAGTTCTTC. This codes for CASSYRTVDNEQFF. The chain carries TRBV6-5 and TRBJ2-1; maybe TRBD1 (6 bases). Per germline, CDR1 MNHEY and CDR2 SVGAGI. The CDR3 is 14 amino acids. V lost 2 bases to trimming and J lost 5 bases, with 10 bases between them.

This clone was picked up a small number of times. The chain is built from TRBV5-5 and TRBJ2-7; D gene unclear. CDR3 length: 13 amino acids. CDR1 and CDR2 (germline): SGHKS, YYEKEE (reference sequence). The ends were cut back, 4 bases at V and 0 bases at J, with 8 bases in the middle. The CDR3 bases are TGTGCCAGCAGCCGCCTCAGCTCCTACGAGCAGTACTTC. Encoded protein: CASSRLSSYEQYF.